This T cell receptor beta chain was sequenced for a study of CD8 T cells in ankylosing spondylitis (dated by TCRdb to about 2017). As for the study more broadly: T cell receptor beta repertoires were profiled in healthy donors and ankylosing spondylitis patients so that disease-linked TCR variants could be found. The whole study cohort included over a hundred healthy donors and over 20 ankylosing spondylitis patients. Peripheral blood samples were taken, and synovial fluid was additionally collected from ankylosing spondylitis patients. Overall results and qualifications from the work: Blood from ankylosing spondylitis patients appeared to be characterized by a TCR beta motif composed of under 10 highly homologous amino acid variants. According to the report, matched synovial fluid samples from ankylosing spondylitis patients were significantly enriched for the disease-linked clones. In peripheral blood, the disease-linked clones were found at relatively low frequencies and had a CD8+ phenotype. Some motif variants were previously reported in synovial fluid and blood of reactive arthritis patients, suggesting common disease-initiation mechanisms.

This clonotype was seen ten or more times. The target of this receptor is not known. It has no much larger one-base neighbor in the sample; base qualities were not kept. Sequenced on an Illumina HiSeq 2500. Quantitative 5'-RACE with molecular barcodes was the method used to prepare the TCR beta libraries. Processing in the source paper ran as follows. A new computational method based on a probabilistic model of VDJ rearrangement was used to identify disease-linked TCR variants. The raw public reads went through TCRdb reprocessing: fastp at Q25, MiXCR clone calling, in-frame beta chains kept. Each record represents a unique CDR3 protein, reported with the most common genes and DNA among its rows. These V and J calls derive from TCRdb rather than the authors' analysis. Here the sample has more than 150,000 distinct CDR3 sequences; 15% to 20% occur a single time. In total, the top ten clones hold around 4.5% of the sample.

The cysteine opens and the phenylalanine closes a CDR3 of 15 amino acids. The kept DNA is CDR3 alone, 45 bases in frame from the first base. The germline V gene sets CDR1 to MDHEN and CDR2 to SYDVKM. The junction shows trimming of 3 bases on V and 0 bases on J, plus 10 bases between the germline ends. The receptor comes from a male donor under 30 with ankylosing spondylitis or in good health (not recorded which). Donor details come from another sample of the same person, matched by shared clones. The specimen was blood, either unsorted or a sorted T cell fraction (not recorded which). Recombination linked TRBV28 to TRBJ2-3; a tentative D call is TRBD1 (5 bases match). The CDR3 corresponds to CASSFYRRSTDTQYF. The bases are TGTGCCAGCAGTTTTTACAGGAGAAGCACAGATACGCAGTATTTT.